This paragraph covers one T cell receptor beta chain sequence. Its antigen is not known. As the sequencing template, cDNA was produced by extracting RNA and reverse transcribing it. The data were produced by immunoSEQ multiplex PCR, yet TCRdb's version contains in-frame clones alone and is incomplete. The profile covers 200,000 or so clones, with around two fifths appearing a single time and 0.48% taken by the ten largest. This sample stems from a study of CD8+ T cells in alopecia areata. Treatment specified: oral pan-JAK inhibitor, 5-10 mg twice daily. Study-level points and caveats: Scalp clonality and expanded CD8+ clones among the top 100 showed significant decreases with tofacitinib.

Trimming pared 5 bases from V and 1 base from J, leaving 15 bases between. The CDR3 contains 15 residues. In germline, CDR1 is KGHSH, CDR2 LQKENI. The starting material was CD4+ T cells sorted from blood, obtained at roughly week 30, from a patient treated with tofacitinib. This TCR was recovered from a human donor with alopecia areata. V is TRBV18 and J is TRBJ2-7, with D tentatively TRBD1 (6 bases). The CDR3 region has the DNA TGTGCCAGCTCATCCTCCAGGGGCCCGTCCTACGAGCAGTACTTC. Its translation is CASSSSRGPSYEQYF.